A selection of T cell receptor beta chains follows, all from one sample in a study of identical twins. TCRdb re-called the 5' RACE reads through MiXCR, storing one row per CDR3 protein. The sample contains fewer than 500,000 distinct CDR3 sequences, over 11% of which appear only once. These data also formed part of another study, on yellow fever vaccine responses in identical twins.

The sequencing sample was made of CD4+ T cells sorted from blood. The receptor source for this set is a woman between 18 and 29 years old in good health. The CDR3 runs from the conserved cysteine through the conserved F or W. A D gene is named only where the DNA matches it firmly. Only some rows state a clone size, as once, few, many or a class for expanded clones.

V	D	size	J	DNA	CDR3
TRBV12-3/TRBV12-4	NA	few	TRBJ1-5	TGTGCCAGCAGTTACGTTCCTGATCAGCCCCAGCATTTT	CASSYVPDQPQHF
TRBV6-2/TRBV6-3	NA	many	TRBJ2-7	TGTGCCAGCAGTTACGCCGGGGAGCAGTACTTC	CASSYAGEQYF
TRBV5-1	TRBD2	many	TRBJ2-7	TGCGCCAGCAGCACCAGCGGGAGGCCCCACGAGCAGTACTTC	CASSTSGRPHEQYF
TRBV5-1	NA	many	TRBJ2-7	TGCGCCAGCAGCTTGTCACAGGGTTTTTTAAGGCAGTACTTC	CASSLSQGFLRQYF
TRBV29-1	TRBD2	NA	TRBJ2-5	TGCAGCGTTGATGTTGCCTTAAAACGGGAGGGTGAGACCCAGTACTTC	CSVDVALKREGETQYF
TRBV20-1	NA	NA	TRBJ2-7	TGCAGTGTATCTGTCATCTTGGCCGAGCAGTACTTC	CSVSVILAEQYF
TRBV18	NA	few	TRBJ2-1	TGTGCCAGCTCACCGGAAGCTTACTCCTACAATGAGCAGTTCTTC	CASSPEAYSYNEQFF
TRBV29-1	TRBD2	many	TRBJ2-1	TGCAGTGACACCGCGGGGGGCGTGGGTGAGCAGTTCTTC	CSDTAGGVGEQFF
TRBV2	TRBD2	many	TRBJ2-1	TGTGCCAGCAGTTTGCGGGGGGGTCATGAGCAGTTCTTC	CASSLRGGHEQFF
TRBV19	TRBD1	NA	TRBJ1-2	TGTGCCAGTAGCAAACAGGGGCGCAGCTATGGCTACACCTTC	CASSKQGRSYGYTF
TRBV12-3/TRBV12-4	TRBD1	few	TRBJ2-7	TGTGCCAGCAGTCGACAGGGAATCTACGAGCAGTACTTC	CASSRQGIYEQYF
TRBV3-1	TRBD2	NA	TRBJ2-3	TGTGCCAGCAGCCCGTTTAGCGGGCCTAGCACAGATACGCAGTATTTT	CASSPFSGPSTDTQYF
TRBV12-3/TRBV12-4	TRBD2	NA	TRBJ2-7	TGTGCCAGCTTATATCAGATAGCGGGATCGGGGGAGCAGTACTTC	CASLYQIAGSGEQYF
TRBV11-1	NA	NA	TRBJ2-5	TGTGCCAGCAGCTTACGGCCAGGGCGTGAGACCCAGTACTTC	CASSLRPGRETQYF
TRBV19	NA	once	TRBJ1-3	TGTGCCAGTAGTATGGACCAGAACTCTGGAAACACCATATATTTT	CASSMDQNSGNTIYF
TRBV7-9	NA	few	TRBJ2-5	TGTGCCAGCAGCTTAGAACAGGGACAAGAGACCCAGTACTTC	CASSLEQGQETQYF
TRBV28	TRBD1	few	TRBJ2-7	TGTGCCAGCAAACGAAACAGGGGTTACTACGAGCAGTACTTC	CASKRNRGYYEQYF
TRBV5-1	NA	NA	TRBJ2-5	TGCGCCAGCAGCTTGGGTCTCAGGGGTATGGAAGAGACCCAGTACTTC	CASSLGLRGMEETQYF
TRBV5-1	NA	NA	TRBJ2-2	TGCGCCAGCAGCTTTACTAGCTCCTCCGGGGAGCTGTTTTTT	CASSFTSSSGELFF
TRBV10-3	NA	many	TRBJ1-1	TGTGCCATCAGTGAGACAGTCATGAACACTGAAGCTTTCTTT	CAISETVMNTEAFF
TRBV5-1	NA	NA	TRBJ2-5	TGCGCCAGCAGCGAGACCGGGGGACAGGAGACCCAGTACTTC	CASSETGGQETQYF
TRBV3-1	NA	NA	TRBJ1-4	TGTGCCAGCAGCTCAGCAGGGGAAAAACTGTTTTTT	CASSSAGEKLFF
TRBV4-2	NA	few	TRBJ2-7	TGTGCCAGCAGCCAAGATCTGACTAGCTACGAGCAGTACTTC	CASSQDLTSYEQYF
TRBV12-3/TRBV12-4	NA	many	TRBJ2-1	TGTGCCAGCAGTTTAAACACTGACAATGAGCAGTTCTTC	CASSLNTDNEQFF
TRBV6-5	TRBD2	few	TRBJ2-3	TGTGCCAGCAGTTACGGGCTAGCGGGGAAGTATACGCAGTATTTT	CASSYGLAGKYTQYF
TRBV5-1	TRBD1	few	TRBJ1-6	TGCGCCAGCAGCTTTGAGGGGGCTGATAATTCACCCCTCCACTTT	CASSFEGADNSPLHF
TRBV24-1	NA	few	TRBJ2-2	TGTGCCACCAGTGAACCCGACAGGAGGGCCGGGGAGCTGTTTTTT	CATSEPDRRAGELFF
TRBV7-2	TRBD2	NA	TRBJ2-2	TGTGCCAGCAGCTATTGGACTAGCGGTACCGGGGAGCTGTTTTTT	CASSYWTSGTGELFF
TRBV6-1	NA	NA	TRBJ2-1	TGTGCCAGCAGAGGGACCAGACGTTCTATCTCCTACAATGAGCAGTTCTTC	CASRGTRRSISYNEQFF
TRBV6-2/TRBV6-3	NA	few	TRBJ2-7	TGTGCCAGCAGTTGGAACCCGGCACAGGGCTTCTACGAGCAGTACTTC	CASSWNPAQGFYEQYF
TRBV20-1	TRBD2	few	TRBJ2-1	TGCAGTGCTAGAGTGACAGCGGGGGGGATAGGTGAGCAGTTCTTC	CSARVTAGGIGEQFF
TRBV6-1	NA	few	TRBJ2-3	TGTGCCAGCACCAGGCCCGGGGGCGGCACAGATACGCAGTATTTT	CASTRPGGGTDTQYF
TRBV6-6	NA	NA	TRBJ2-1	TGTGCCAGCAGAACCGGGACCAACAATGAGCAGTTCTTC	CASRTGTNNEQFF
TRBV3-1	NA	few	TRBJ2-7	TGTGCCAGCAGCCAAGACGCCGTAGGCTACGAGCAGTACTTC	CASSQDAVGYEQYF
TRBV20-1	NA	NA	TRBJ1-2	TGCAGTGCCAGACACCGGCTTAACTATGGCTACACCTTC	CSARHRLNYGYTF
TRBV7-2	NA	NA	TRBJ2-1	TGTGCCAGCAGCCCGCTCTGGGCGTACAATGAGCAGTTCTTC	CASSPLWAYNEQFF
TRBV4-1	NA	NA	TRBJ2-3	TGCGCCAGCAGCCACTCCACTCGACTTAACACGCAGTATTTT	CASSHSTRLNTQYF
TRBV28	TRBD2	NA	TRBJ2-4	TGTGCCAGCACTAGCGGGAGGGCAATTTTCAAAAACATTCAGTACTTC	CASTSGRAIFKNIQYF
TRBV5-1	TRBD1	NA	TRBJ2-7	TGCGCCAGCAGTTCTCTCGGACAGGGAAGCGAGCAGTACTTC	CASSSLGQGSEQYF
TRBV6-1	TRBD1	NA	TRBJ1-2	TGTGCCAGCAGCCGGGACAGGGCCCCTGGCTATGGCTACACCTTC	CASSRDRAPGYGYTF
TRBV6-5	TRBD1	NA	TRBJ2-7	TGTGCCAGCAGTTACCTGGACAGGGTCTACGAGCAGTACTTC	CASSYLDRVYEQYF
TRBV29-1	NA	NA	TRBJ2-5	TGCAGCGTTGAATCGCCGATCGAAGGGGAGACCCAGTACTTC	CSVESPIEGETQYF